This T cell receptor beta chain stems from a study of T-cell memory formation after mild COVID-19. Overall study: Largely donor-specific TCR clusters were found. General study points: Later expanders leaned toward CD4+, whereas clones contracting from day 15 to 85 were balanced CD4/CD8. For second-wave clones that peaked at day 37, SARS-CoV-2 specificity went unverified.

TCRdb analysed the 5' RACE reads with MiXCR anew, one entry per CDR3 protein. The sample has about 110,000 distinct CDR3 sequences; around 12% are singletons. With respect to this clonotype: The antigen remains unidentified. At one of its ends the junction is not consistent with the germline gene, which may arise from a read error.

Specimen: PBMCs or a T cell subset sorted from them (not recorded which). The sequence came from an adult woman who had mild COVID-19 (a few samples of this study predate the infection). Cell type and time point are not known.

The CDR3 DNA follows: TGTGCCAGCAGCTCTAGCGGGGGGGCGGATACGAAGTATTTT. The encoded protein is CASSSSGGADTKYF. The chain joins TRBV7-6 to TRBJ2-3; TRBD2 matches at 12 bases. The CDR3 totals 14 residues. Germline V lookup: CDR1 SGHVS, CDR2 FNYEAQ.